This T cell receptor beta chain was retrieved from a study of blood T cell repertoires in COVID-19. CDR1 is SQVTM and CDR2 is ANQGSEA in the germline V gene. Trimming left V 5 bases short and J 0 bases short, with 5 bases between. This CDR3 spans 12 amino acids. Libraries were prepared by immunoSEQ multiplex PCR; TCRdb keeps only in-frame clonotypes and omits some of them. The table has 15,000 to 20,000 clones, just under 95% seen once. What was sequenced was peripheral blood. This chain uses TRBV29-1 with TRBJ1-3; D is uncertain. The source is a human donor in a cohort sampled during active COVID-19. In DNA form, the CDR3 reads TGCAGCGTTTTATCCTCTGGAAACACCATATATTTT. Translated, it gives CSVLSSGNTIYF. Variable domain in full (rest from reference TRBV29-1 and TRBJ1-3): SAVISQKPSRDICQRGTSLTIQCQVDSQVTMMFWYRQQPGQSLTLIATANQGSEATYESGFVIDKFPISRPNLTFSTLTVSNMSPEDSSIYLCSVLSSGNTIYFGEGSWLTVV.